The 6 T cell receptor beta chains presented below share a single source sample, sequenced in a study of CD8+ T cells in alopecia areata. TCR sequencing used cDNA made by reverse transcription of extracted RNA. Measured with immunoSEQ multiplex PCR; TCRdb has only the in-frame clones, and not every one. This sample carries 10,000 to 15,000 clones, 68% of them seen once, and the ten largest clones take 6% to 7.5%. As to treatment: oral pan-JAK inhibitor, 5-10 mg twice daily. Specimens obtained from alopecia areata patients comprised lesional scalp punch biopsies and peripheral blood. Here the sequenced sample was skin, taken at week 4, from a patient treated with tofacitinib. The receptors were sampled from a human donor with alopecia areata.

CDR3 DNA: TGTGCCATCAGTGGAAGGGATACTGAAGCTTTCTTT. This gives the protein CAISGRDTEAFF. The genes are TRBV10-3 and TRBJ1-1, with D hard to call. The CDR3 has 12 amino acids. The germline gives CDR1 ENHRY, CDR2 SYGVKD. Deletions cut 4 bases from V and 5 bases from J, with 8 bases between.

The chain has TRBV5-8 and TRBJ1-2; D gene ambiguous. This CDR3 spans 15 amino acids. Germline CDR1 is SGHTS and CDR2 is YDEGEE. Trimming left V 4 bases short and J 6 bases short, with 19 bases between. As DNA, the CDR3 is TGTGCCAGCAGCCTGAGTGGGAGCGCGACCGATGGCTACACCTTC. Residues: CASSLSGSATDGYTF.

The CDR3 sequence: CASSPGAVHKTEAFF. CDR3 sequence (DNA): TGTGCCAGCAGCCCCGGAGCCGTACATAAGACTGAAGCTTTCTTT. The chain carries TRBV5-5 and TRBJ1-1; no definite D call. Germline V CDR1 and CDR2: SGHKS, YYEKEE (reference sequence). V shed 4 bases and J shed 5 bases, with 18 bases lying between them. This CDR3 spans 15 amino acids.

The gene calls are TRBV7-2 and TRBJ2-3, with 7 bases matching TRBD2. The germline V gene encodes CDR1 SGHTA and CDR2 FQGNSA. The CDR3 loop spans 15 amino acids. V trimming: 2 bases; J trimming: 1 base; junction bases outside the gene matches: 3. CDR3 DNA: TGTGCCAGCAGCTTAAGTCTAGCGGGCACAGATACGCAGTATTTT. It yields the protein CASSLSLAGTDTQYF.

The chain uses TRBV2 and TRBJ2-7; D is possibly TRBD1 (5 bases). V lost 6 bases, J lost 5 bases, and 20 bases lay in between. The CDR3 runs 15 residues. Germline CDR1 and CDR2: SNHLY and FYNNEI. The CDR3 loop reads CASSSGLGARNEQYF. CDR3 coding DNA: TGTGCCAGCAGCTCCGGGTTAGGGGCGAGAAACGAGCAGTACTTC. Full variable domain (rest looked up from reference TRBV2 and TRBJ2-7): EPEVTQTPSHQVTQMGQEVILRCVPISNHLYFYWYRQILGQKVEFLVSFYNNEISEKSEIFDDQFSVERPDGSNFTLKIRSTKLEDSAMYFCASSSGLGARNEQYFGPGTRLTVT.

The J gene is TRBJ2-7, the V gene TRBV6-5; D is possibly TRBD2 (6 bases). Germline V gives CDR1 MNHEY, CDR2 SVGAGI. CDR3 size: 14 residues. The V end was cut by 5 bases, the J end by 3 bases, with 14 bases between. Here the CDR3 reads CASSLAGGLYEQYF. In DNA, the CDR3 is TGTGCCAGCAGTCTAGCAGGAGGGCTCTACGAGCAGTACTTC.